A single sample is the source of the 21 T cell receptor gamma chains below, sequenced in a study of Vδ1+ human thymocytes. Points from the study as a whole: In the thymus, TRG and TRD repertoires looked highly polyclonal with Gaussian CDR3 lengths.

These receptors' antigens are unknown. RNA was extracted from the cells and then reverse transcribed. Multiplex PCR used pooled V-gene forward primers and a constant-region reverse primer to amplify CDR3s. TCRdb re-processed the multiplex PCR reads using CATT. The table records 20,000 to 25,000 gamma-chain clones, roughly 13% of them present only once. The sample was Vdelta1+ gamma-delta thymocytes from the thymus. Subset reported: FACS-sorted CD3+ TCRalphabeta- TCRVdelta1+ TCRVdelta2- thymocytes. These TCRs come from a child under two years old who had congenital heart surgery.

This clone was counted between two and nine times. The rearrangement uses TRGV5 and TRGJ1 or TRGJ2. Trimming cost V 6 bases and J 8 bases; bases outside gene matches: 7. Germline-derived CDR1 and CDR2 are VINAFY and YDVSNSKD. This CDR3 is 11 amino acids long. CDR3 DNA sequence: TGTGCCACCTGGTTTAGGGATAAGAAACTCTTT. This sequence encodes CATWFRDKKLF.

This clone was seen a handful of times. The V gene is TRGV4, the J gene TRGJ1 or TRGJ2. The CDR3 is 13 residues long. Unmatched junction bases numbered 5, after V lost 4 bases and J lost 2 bases. Germline V CDR1 and CDR2: EGSTGY, YDSYTSSV. The CDR3 loop is CATWEFYYYKKLF. CDR3 nucleotides: TGTGCCACCTGGGAGTTCTATTATTATAAGAAACTCTTT.

Remarks on this clone: This may be a read error, as it is one base from a much larger clone. Other DNA sequences in the same sample also yield this CDR3. The V and J genes are TRGV2 and TRGJ1 or TRGJ2. Trimming at V came to 0 bases and at J to 0 bases, leaving 2 bases not matched to a gene. The CDR3 length is 14 residues. Germline assignment: CDR1 EGSNGY and CDR2 YDSYNSKV. CDR3 in DNA: TGTGCCACCTGGGACGGGACGAATTATTATAAGAAACTCTTT. Protein: CATWDGTNYYKKLF.

This clone turned up a few times. V and J are TRGV4 and TRGJP2. The CDR3 length is 15 residues. V lost 3 bases, J lost 0 bases, and 4 bases stayed unmatched. From germline, CDR1 is EGSTGY and CDR2 YDSYTSSV. The CDR3 spells CATWDPYSSDWIKTF. The CDR3 bases are TGTGCCACCTGGGATCCCTATAGTAGTGATTGGATCAAGACGTTT.

The chain joins TRGV9 to TRGJ1 or TRGJ2. This CDR3 spans 13 amino acids. CDR1 GITISATS and CDR2 ISYDGTV come from the germline V gene (reference sequence). V gave up 0 bases and J gave up 5 bases; unmatched junction bases: 4. The CDR3 here is CALWEVVHYKKLF. The CDR3 DNA sequence: TGTGCCTTGTGGGAGGTGGTTCATTATAAGAAACTCTTT.

The V gene is TRGV9, the J gene TRGJ1 or TRGJ2. Germline-derived CDR1 and CDR2 are GITISATS and ISYDGTV (reference sequence). V shed 0 bases, J shed 12 bases, and the junction held 14 bases outside the gene matches. CDR3 length: 14 residues. DNA for the CDR3: TGTGCCTTGTGGGAGGTGATCCGAGGGTCAGGGAAACTCTTT. Protein sequence: CALWEVIRGSGKLF.

There are a few counts of this clone. This chain connects TRGV9 to TRGJ1 or TRGJ2. This CDR3 is built from 13 residues. The V segment lost 6 bases and the J segment 6 bases; nucleotides outside the gene matches: 11. From germline, CDR1 is GITISATS and CDR2 ISYDGTV (reference sequence). CDR3 nucleotide sequence: TGTGCCTTGTGGATGGGCTTCAGTTATAAGAAACTCTTT. It yields the protein CALWMGFSYKKLF.

This clone was observed a few times. V is TRGV4 and J is TRGJ1 or TRGJ2. The CDR3 has 15 residues. Trimming removed 3 bases from V and 1 base from J; junction bases left unmatched: 9. Per the germline V gene, CDR1 is EGSTGY and CDR2 is YDSYTSSV. The CDR3 DNA follows: TGTGCCACCTGGGATTGTTCAAGAAATTATTATAAGAAACTCTTT. It is translated as CATWDCSRNYYKKLF.

J is TRGJ1 or TRGJ2 and V is TRGV4. Per germline, CDR1 EGSTGY and CDR2 YDSYTSSV. The ends lost 3 bases at V and 3 bases at J; junction bases unmatched: 5. The CDR3 has 13 amino acids. CDR3 bases: TGTGCCACCTGGGATAAGGTTTATTATAAGAAACTCTTT. Translated: CATWDKVYYKKLF.

This clone was observed a handful of times. This chain links TRGV8 with TRGJ1 or TRGJ2. This CDR3 contains 12 residues. Germline V gives CDR1 VENAVY, CDR2 YDSYNSRV. V was clipped by 2 bases and J by 8 bases; unmatched bases: 6. CDR3 amino acids: CATWDITHKKLF. The CDR3 DNA reads as TGTGCCACCTGGGATATAACCCATAAGAAACTCTTT.

This rearrangement joins TRGV5 to TRGJ1 or TRGJ2. This CDR3 contains 13 residues. V trimming: 3 bases; J trimming: 6 bases; junction bases outside the gene matches: 8. Germline V gene lookup returns CDR1 VINAFY and CDR2 YDVSNSKD. The CDR3 loop reads CATWDGRFYKKLF. CDR3 DNA: TGTGCCACCTGGGACGGGCGATTTTATAAGAAACTCTTT.

The chain links TRGV4 to TRGJ1 or TRGJ2. The CDR3 covers 12 residues. After removal of 6 bases from V and 10 bases from J, the junction contained 12 bases not matched to a gene. The germline gives CDR1 EGSTGY, CDR2 YDSYTSSV. This chain's CDR3 is CATWTSLGKKLF. The DNA for the CDR3 is TGTGCCACCTGGACCTCTCTGGGGAAGAAACTCTTT.

The chain uses TRGV4 and TRGJ1 or TRGJ2. The J segment lost 8 bases and the V segment lost 0 bases, leaving 10 bases of the junction unmatched. CDR3 size: 14 residues. Germline CDR1 and CDR2: EGSTGY and YDSYTSSV. The CDR3 sequence is CATWDGHPPNKKLF. Here the CDR3 DNA reads TGTGCCACCTGGGATGGGCACCCCCCCAATAAGAAACTCTTT.

This clone has just a few counts. The chain couples TRGV8 to TRGJ1 or TRGJ2. The CDR3 is 13 amino acids. Trimming took 5 bases from V and 0 from J; bases not matched to a gene: 4. CDR1 is VENAVY, CDR2 YDSYNSRV, per germline. In DNA, the CDR3 is TGTGCCACCTGGGTCCAGAATTATTATAAGAAACTCTTT. Translating it yields CATWVQNYYKKLF.

The chain joins TRGV2 to TRGJ1 or TRGJ2. Germline lookup yields CDR1 EGSNGY and CDR2 YDSYNSKV. The CDR3 spans 16 residues. J gave up 5 bases and V 0 bases, and 13 bases lay outside the gene matches. This chain's CDR3 is CATWDGRVVYNYKKLF. In DNA form, the CDR3 reads TGTGCCACCTGGGACGGGCGGGTGGTTTATAATTATAAGAAACTCTTT.

This clone is medium-sized by share. Other DNA variants within this sample encode the same CDR3. This chain connects TRGV9 to TRGJ1 or TRGJ2. CDR3 length: 13 residues. J gave up 4 bases and V 0 bases, and 3 bases lay outside the gene matches. CDR1 is GITISATS, CDR2 ISYDGTV, per germline (reference sequence). DNA for the CDR3: TGTGCCTTGTGGGAGGTGAACTATTATAAGAAACTCTTT. The encoded protein is CALWEVNYYKKLF.

In this sample, this clone turned up a few times. The chain couples TRGV8 to TRGJ1 or TRGJ2. Germline lookup yields CDR1 VENAVY and CDR2 YDSYNSRV. This CDR3 region has 12 residues. Trimming removed 2 bases from V and 5 bases from J; junction bases left unmatched: 3. The CDR3 here is CATWDIDYKKLF. DNA of the CDR3: TGTGCCACCTGGGATATCGATTATAAGAAACTCTTT.

Concerning this clone itself: The same CDR3 also results from other DNA sequences found in this sample. The chain recombines TRGV3 with TRGJ1 or TRGJ2. The CDR3 loop spans 11 amino acids. The V gene's germline CDR1 is VTNTFY and CDR2 YDVSTARD (reference sequence). Trimming at V came to 0 bases and at J to 12 bases, leaving 5 bases not matched to a gene. The CDR3 coding sequence is TGTGCCACCTGGGACAGGCTCGGGAAACTCTTT. Its translation: CATWDRLGKLF.

This clone occurred a few times. This rearrangement joins TRGV4 to TRGJ1 or TRGJ2. There are 11 residues in the CDR3. Germline assignment: CDR1 EGSTGY and CDR2 YDSYTSSV. V lost 6 bases to trimming and J lost 11 bases; unmatched junction nucleotides: 10. The DNA of the CDR3 is TGTGCCACCTGGAACCCATTTGAGAAACTCTTT. The encoded protein is CATWNPFEKLF.

The V gene is TRGV9, the J gene TRGJ1 or TRGJ2. Losses at the gene ends were 6 bases for V and 7 bases for J; bases not matched to a gene: 0. CDR3 size: 9 residues. Germline-derived CDR1 and CDR2 are GITISATS and ISYDGTV (reference sequence). The CDR3 spells CALWYKKLF. The CDR3 nucleotides are TGTGCCTTGTGGTATAAGAAACTCTTT.

Notes on this clone: Its ends do not fully match the called genes, so a read error is possible. At the DNA level, this CDR3 is encoded by other sequences in the same sample as well. The chain recombines TRGV4 with TRGJP2. The CDR3 loop spans 13 amino acids. CDR1 and CDR2 (germline): EGSTGY, YDSYTSSV. In DNA form, the CDR3 reads TGTGCCACCTGGAATGGGAGTGATTGGATCAAGACGTTT. This encodes CATWNGSDWIKTF.